This T cell receptor beta chain appears in the sequencing data of a study of PD-1 blockade in classical Hodgkin lymphoma (TCRdb year 2020). About the investigation overall: Nivolumab dosing was 3 mg/kg intravenously every 2 weeks, continuing until either disease progression or unacceptable toxicity. To define a peripheral blood immune signature of response to PD-1 blockade in classical Hodgkin lymphoma, the study combined TCR beta sequencing with CyTOF. General conclusions and limits of the study: Trial patients achieving complete response had baseline diversity similar to newly diagnosed patients, whereas partial responders and progressors had significantly lower diversity. The study was restricted to a single clinical trial cohort, and the causes of repertoire differences, possibly disease activity or prior therapy, were left undefined. Baseline TCR diversity was reported to be lower in newly diagnosed patients than in healthy donors and to be lower still in relapsed/refractory patients. By C4D1, a significant rise was seen in CD4+ TCR diversity but not in CD8+ TCR diversity (p=0.0027 vs p=0.16), and the rise was most apparent among complete responders (p=0.02). Patients starting nivolumab less than 1 year after ASCT had lower diversity and were excluded from later analyses to avoid confounding by immune reconstitution.

V loses 5 bases at its end and J loses 7 bases; junction bases beyond the gene matches: 9. CDR1 and CDR2 were assigned from the germline V gene as SGHVS and FQNEAQ. Including cysteine and phenylalanine, the CDR3 has 16 amino acids. Solely the CDR3 DNA is kept, with 48 bases framed from the first base. What the time point label conveys for this sample: cycle 1 day 1 (C1D1), immediately before nivolumab initiation. All trial patients had relapsed after autologous stem cell transplantation, with cohorts A, B and C differing in prior brentuximab vedotin exposure. The trial cohort included more than 55 patients with relapsed/refractory classical Hodgkin lymphoma, and each patient had a best overall response of complete response, partial response or progressive disease. Single-agent nivolumab was administered to trial patients in the multi-cohort phase II CheckMate 205 trial. An independent review committee assessed best overall response by applying the 2007 International Working Group response criteria. Trial PBMCs were collected just before the start of nivolumab (C1D1) and during therapy at cycle 2 day 1 and cycle 4 day 1. Peripheral blood was collected in 8 mL Vacutainer Cell Preparation Tubes, from which PBMCs were isolated by centrifugation and then cryopreserved.

On this clone itself: The antigen this receptor binds is unknown. Qualities for individual bases were not recorded, and no much larger clone is one base off.

The Qiagen DNeasy kit was used to extract genomic DNA from unsorted PBMCs and from the negatively selected CD4+ and CD8+ fractions. Using primers that anneal to V and J segments, immunoSEQ multiplex PCR amplified the TCR beta CDR3 regions. Amplification bias was minimized using a synthetic immune receptor repertoire, and residual bias was removed computationally after sequencing. The study's processing was this. Repertoire diversity was quantified as the Shannon entropy index using custom Python scripts. Unsorted, CD4+ and CD8+ repertoires were analyzed separately, except for combined analyses in which CD4+ and CD8+ sequences were merged in silico. A clone was considered expanded if an increase in frequency of at least 2-fold after treatment relative to C1D1 was found, and a pseudocount of 0.5 was applied to clones undetected at baseline. Singleton clones were defined as clones with 0 or 1 copy at C1D1, and non-singleton clones were defined as clones with 2 or more copies. Clones expanded in unsorted samples were assigned a CD4+, CD8+ or unknown annotation through matching of protein sequences in sorted samples from the same patient. Diversity changes from C1D1 to C4D1 were tested in paired samples using Wilcoxon tests. The immuneACCESS repertoire file appears here via TCRdb, limited to in-frame rearrangements. These files lack a portion of the clones; in checked studies, under half of the deficit traces to unresolved V genes, and the cause of the others is not known. The DNA gave D and trimming, while V, J and clone size come from that table. This sample is represented by 40,000 to 55,000 clones; approximately 91% of them were singletons. The ten largest clones take up just over 9% of the sample.

The chain was built from TRBV7-8 and TRBJ2-1; a stretch of 12 junction bases matches TRBD2. The sequence was collected from a human donor with classical Hodgkin lymphoma. This specimen consisted of peripheral blood mononuclear cells (PBMCs), obtained at baseline. The nucleotide sequence reads TGTGCCAGCAGCCCTAGACTAGCGGGAGTACAGAATGAGCAGTTCTTC. Translation gives CASSPRLAGVQNEQFF.